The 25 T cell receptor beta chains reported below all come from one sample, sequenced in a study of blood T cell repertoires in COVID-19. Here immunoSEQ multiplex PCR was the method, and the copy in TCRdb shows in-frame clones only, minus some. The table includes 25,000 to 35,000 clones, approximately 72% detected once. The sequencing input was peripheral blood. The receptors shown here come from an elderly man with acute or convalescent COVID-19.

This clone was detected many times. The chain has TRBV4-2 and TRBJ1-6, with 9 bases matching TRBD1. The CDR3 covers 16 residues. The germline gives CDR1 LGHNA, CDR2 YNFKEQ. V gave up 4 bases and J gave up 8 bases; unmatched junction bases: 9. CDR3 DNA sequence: TGTGCCAGCAGCCGAGCAGCGGGACAGGGACATTCACCCCTCCACTTT. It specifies CASSRAAGQGHSPLHF.

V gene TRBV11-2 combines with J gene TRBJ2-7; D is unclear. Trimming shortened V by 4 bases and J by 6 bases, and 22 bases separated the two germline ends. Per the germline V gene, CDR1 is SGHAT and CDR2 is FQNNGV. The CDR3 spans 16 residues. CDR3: CASSSLSVPNPGEQYF. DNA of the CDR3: TGTGCCAGCAGCTCACTCTCCGTCCCAAACCCAGGCGAGCAGTACTTC.

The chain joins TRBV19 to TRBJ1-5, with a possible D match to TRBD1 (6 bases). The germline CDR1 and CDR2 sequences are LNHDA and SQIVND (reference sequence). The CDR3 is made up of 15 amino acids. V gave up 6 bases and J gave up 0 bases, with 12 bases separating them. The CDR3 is CASRGGAVSNQPQHF. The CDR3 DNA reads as TGTGCCAGTAGAGGGGGGGCAGTTAGCAATCAGCCCCAGCATTTT.

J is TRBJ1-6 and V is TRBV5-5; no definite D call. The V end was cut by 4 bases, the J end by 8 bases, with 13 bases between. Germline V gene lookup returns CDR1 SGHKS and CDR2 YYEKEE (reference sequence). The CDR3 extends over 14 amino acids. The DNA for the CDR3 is TGTGCCAGCAGCCCTACGACGGGATATTCACCCCTCCACTTT. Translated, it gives CASSPTTGYSPLHF.

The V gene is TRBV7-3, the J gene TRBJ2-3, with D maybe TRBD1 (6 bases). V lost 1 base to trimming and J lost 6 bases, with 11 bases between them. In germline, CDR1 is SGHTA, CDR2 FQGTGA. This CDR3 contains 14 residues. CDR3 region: CASSLNRERDTQYF. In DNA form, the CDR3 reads TGTGCCAGCAGCTTAAACAGGGAGCGGGATACGCAGTATTTT.

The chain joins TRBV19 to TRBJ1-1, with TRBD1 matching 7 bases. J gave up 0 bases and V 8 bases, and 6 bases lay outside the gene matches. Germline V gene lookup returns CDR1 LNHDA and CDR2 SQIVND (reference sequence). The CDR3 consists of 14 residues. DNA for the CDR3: TGTGCCAGTCTGGACAGGCGAATGAACACTGAAGCTTTCTTT. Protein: CASLDRRMNTEAFF.

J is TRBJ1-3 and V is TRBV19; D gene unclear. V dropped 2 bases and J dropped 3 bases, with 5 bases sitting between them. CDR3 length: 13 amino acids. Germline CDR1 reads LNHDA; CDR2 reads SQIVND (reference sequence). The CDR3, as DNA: TGTGCCAGTAGTATACAGCGTGGAAACACCATATATTTT. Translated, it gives CASSIQRGNTIYF.

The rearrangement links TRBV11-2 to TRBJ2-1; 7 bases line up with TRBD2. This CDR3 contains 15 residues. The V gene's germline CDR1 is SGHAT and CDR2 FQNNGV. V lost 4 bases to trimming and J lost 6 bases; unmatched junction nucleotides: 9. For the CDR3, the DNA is TGTGCCAGCAGCTCCTTAGGACTAGGAGGCAATGAGCAGTTCTTC. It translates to CASSSLGLGGNEQFF.

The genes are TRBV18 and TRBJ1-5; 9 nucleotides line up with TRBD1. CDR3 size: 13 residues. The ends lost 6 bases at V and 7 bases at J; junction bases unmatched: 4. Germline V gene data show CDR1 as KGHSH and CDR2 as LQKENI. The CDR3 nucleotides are TGTGCCAGCTCCCGACAGGGGGAACAGCCCCAGCATTTT. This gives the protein CASSRQGEQPQHF.

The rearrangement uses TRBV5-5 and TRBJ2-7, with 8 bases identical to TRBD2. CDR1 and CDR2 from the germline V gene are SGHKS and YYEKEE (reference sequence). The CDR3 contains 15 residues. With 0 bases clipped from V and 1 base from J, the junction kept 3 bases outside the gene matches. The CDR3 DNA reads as TGTGCCAGCAGCTTGGGCCTAGCGGGTTCCTACGAGCAGTACTTC. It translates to CASSLGLAGSYEQYF.

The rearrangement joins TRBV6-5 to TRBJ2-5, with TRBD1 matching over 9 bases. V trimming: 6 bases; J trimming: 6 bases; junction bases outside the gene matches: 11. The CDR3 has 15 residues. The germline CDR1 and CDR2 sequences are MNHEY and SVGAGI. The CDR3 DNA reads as TGTGCCAGCAGACGGACAGGGGTCCTGTCGCAGACCCAGTACTTC. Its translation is CASRRTGVLSQTQYF.

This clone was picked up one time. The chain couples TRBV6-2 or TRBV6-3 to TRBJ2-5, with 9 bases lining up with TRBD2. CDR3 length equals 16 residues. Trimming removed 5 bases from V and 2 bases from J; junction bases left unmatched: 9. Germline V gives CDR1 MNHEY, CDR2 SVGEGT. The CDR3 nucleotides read TGTGCCAGCAGTAGGAGCGGGGGGACACAACAAGAGACCCAGTACTTC. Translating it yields CASSRSGGTQQETQYF.

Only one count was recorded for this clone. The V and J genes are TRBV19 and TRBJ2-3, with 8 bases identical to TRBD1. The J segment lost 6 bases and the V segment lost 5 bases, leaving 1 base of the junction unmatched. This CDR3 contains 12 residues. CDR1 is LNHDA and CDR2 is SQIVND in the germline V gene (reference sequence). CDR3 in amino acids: CASSHRGDTQYF. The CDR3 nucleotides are TGTGCCAGTAGTCACAGGGGGGATACGCAGTATTTT.

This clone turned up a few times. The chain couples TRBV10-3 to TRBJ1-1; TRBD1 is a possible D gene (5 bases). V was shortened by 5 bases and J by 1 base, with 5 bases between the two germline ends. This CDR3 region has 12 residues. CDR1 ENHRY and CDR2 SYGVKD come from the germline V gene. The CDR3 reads CAISQGNTEAFF. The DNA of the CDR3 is TGTGCCATCAGTCAGGGGAACACTGAAGCTTTCTTT.

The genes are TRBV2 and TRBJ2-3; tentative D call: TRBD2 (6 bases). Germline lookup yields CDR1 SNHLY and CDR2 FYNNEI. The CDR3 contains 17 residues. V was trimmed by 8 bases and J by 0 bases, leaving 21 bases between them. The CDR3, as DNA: TGTGCCAGCGGGCGGGGCCGCCGGACTCAGAGCACAGATACGCAGTATTTT. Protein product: CASGRGRRTQSTDTQYF. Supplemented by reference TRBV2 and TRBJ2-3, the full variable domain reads EPEVTQTPSHQVTQMGQEVILRCVPISNHLYFYWYRQILGQKVEFLVSFYNNEISEKSEIFDDQFSVERPDGSNFTLKIRSTKLEDSAMYFCASGRGRRTQSTDTQYFGPGTRLTVL.

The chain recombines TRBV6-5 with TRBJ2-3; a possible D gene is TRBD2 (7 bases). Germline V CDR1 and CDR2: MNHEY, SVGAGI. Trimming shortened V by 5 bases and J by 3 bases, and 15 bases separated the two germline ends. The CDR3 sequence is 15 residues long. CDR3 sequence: CASSPRGGGTDTQYF. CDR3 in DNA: TGTGCCAGCAGTCCTAGAGGGGGGGGGACAGATACGCAGTATTTT.

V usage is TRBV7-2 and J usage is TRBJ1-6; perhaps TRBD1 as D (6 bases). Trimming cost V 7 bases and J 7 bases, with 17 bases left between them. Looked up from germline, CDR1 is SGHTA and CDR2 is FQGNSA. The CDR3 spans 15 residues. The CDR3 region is CASTRGQSRNSPLHF. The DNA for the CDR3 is TGTGCCAGCACCCGTGGACAGAGCAGAAATTCACCCCTCCACTTT.

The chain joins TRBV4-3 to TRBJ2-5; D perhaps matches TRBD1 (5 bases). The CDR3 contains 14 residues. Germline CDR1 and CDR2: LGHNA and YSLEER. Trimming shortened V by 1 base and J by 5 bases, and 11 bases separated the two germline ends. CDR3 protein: CASSQGRRGETQYF. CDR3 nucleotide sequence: TGCGCCAGCAGCCAAGGAAGAAGGGGTGAGACCCAGTACTTC.

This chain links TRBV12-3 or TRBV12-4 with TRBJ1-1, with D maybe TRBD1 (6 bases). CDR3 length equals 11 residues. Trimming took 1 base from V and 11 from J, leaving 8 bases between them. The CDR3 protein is CASSLEGEAFF. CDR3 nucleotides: TGTGCCAGCAGTTTAGAGGGGGAGGCTTTCTTT.

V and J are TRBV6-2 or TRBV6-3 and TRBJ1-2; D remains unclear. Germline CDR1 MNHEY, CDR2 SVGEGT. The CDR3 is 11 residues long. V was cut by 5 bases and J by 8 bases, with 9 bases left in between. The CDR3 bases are TGTGCCAGCAGTGACGACGGGGGCTACACCTTC. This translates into CASSDDGGYTF.

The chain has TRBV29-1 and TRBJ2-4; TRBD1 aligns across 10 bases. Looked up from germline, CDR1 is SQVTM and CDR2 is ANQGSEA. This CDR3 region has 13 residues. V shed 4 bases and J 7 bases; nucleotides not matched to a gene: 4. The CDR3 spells CSVGGTGENIQYF. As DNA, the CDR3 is TGCAGCGTTGGTGGGACAGGGGAGAACATTCAGTACTTC. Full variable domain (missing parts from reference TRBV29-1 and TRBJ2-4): SAVISQKPSRDICQRGTSLTIQCQVDSQVTMMFWYRQQPGQSLTLIATANQGSEATYESGFVIDKFPISRPNLTFSTLTVSNMSPEDSSIYLCSVGGTGENIQYFGAGTRLSVL.

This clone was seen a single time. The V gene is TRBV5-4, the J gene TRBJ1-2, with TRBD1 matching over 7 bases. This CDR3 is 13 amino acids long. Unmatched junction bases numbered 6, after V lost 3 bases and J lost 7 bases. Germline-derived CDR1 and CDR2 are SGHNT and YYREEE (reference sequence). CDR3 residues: CASSSDRVTGYTF. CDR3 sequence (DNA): TGTGCCAGCAGCTCCGACAGGGTGACTGGCTACACCTTC.

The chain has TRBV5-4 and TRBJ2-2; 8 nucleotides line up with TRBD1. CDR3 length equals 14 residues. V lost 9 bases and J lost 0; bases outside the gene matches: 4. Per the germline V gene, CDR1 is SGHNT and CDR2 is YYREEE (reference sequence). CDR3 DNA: TGTGCCACCCAGGGGGCCGCGAACACCGGGGAGCTGTTTTTT. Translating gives CATQGAANTGELFF.

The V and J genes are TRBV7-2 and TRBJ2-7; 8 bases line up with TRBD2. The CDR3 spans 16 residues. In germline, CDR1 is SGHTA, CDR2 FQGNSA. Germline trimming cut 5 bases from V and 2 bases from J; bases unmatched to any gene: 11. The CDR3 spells CASSGPPGGGAYEQYF. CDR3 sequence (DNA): TGTGCCAGCAGCGGACCCCCCGGGGGGGGAGCCTACGAGCAGTACTTC. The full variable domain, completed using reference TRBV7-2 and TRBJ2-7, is GAGVSQSPSNKVTEKGKDVELRCDPISGHTALYWYRQSLGQGLEFLIYFQGNSAPDKSGLPSDRFSAERTGGSVSTLTIQRTQQEDSAVYLCASSGPPGGGAYEQYFGPGTRLTVT.

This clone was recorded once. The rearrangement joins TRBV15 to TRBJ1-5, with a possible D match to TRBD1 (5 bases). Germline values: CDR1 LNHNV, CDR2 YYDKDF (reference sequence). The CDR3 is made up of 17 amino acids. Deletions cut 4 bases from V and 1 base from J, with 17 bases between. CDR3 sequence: CATSTLTGVLSNQPQHF. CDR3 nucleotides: TGTGCCACCAGCACCTTAACAGGTGTGTTAAGCAATCAGCCCCAGCATTTT.